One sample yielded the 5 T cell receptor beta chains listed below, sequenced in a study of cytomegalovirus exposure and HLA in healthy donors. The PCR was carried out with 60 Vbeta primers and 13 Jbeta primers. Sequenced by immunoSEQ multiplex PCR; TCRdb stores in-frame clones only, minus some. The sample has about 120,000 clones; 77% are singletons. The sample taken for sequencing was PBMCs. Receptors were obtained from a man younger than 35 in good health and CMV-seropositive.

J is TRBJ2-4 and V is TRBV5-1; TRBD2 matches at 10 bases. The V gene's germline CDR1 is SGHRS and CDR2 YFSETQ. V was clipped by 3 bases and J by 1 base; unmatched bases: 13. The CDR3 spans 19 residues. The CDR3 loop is CASSYTGTSVDFAKNIQYF. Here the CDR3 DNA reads TGCGCCAGCAGCTATACCGGGACTAGCGTAGATTTTGCCAAAAACATTCAGTACTTC.

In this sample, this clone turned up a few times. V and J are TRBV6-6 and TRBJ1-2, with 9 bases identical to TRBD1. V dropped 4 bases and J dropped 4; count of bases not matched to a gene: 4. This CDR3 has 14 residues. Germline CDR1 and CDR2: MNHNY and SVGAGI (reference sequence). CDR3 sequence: CASSSWDRAYGYTF. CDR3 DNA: TGTGCCAGCAGTTCTTGGGACAGGGCCTATGGCTACACCTTC.

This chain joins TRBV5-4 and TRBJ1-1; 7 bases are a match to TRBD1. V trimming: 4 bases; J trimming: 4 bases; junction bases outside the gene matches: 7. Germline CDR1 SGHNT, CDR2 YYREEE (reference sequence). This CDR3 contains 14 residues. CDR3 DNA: TGTGCCAGCAGCCCTGGACAGGCCTTCACTGAAGCTTTCTTT. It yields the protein CASSPGQAFTEAFF. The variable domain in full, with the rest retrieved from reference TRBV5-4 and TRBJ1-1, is ETGVTQSPTHLIKTRGQQVTLRCSSQSGHNTVSWYQQALGQGPQFIFQYYREEENGRGNFPPRFSGLQFPNYSSELNVNALELDDSALYLCASSPGQAFTEAFFGQGTRLTVV.

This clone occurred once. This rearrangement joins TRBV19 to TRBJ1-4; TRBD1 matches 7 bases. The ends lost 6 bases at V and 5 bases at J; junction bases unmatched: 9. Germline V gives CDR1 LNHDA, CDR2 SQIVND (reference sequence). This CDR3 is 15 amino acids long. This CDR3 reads CASSGTGTENEKLFF. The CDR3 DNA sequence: TGTGCCAGTAGCGGCACCGGGACAGAGAATGAAAAACTGTTTTTT.

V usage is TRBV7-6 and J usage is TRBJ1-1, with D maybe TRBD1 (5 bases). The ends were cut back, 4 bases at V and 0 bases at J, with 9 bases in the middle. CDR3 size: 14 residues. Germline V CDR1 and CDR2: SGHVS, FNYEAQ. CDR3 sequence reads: CASSSGLLNTEAFF. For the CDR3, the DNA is TGTGCCAGCAGCTCGGGACTGTTGAACACTGAAGCTTTCTTT.